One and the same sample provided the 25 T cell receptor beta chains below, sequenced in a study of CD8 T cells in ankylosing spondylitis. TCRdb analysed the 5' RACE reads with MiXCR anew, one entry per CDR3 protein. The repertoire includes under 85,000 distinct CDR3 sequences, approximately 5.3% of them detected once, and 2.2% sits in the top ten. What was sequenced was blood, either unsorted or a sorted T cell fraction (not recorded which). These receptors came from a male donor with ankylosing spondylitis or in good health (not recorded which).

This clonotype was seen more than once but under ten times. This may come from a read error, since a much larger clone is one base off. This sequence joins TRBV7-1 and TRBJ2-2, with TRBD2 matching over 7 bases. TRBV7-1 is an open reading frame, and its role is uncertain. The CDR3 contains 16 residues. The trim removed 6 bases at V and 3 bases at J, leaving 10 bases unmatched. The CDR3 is CASSHTAAGDTGELFF. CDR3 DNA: TGTGCCAGCAGTCACACGGCGGCGGGAGACACCGGGGAGCTGTTTTTT.

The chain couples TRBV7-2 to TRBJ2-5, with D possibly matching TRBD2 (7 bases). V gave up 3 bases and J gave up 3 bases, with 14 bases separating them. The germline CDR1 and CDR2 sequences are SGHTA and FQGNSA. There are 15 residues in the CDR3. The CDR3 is CASSFPGEGEETQYF. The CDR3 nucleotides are TGTGCCAGCAGCTTCCCGGGGGAGGGGGAAGAGACCCAGTACTTC.

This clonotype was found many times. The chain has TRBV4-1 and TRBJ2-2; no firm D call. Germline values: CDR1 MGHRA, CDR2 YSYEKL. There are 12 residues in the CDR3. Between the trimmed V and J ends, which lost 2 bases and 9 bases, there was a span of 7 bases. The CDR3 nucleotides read TGCGCCAGCAGCCAATCCCAGCGGGAGCTGTTTTTT. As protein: CASSQSQRELFF.

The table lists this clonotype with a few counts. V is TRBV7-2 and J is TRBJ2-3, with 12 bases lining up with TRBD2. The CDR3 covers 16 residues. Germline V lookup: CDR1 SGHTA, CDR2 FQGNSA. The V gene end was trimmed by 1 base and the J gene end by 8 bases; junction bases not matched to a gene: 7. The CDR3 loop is CASSLGLAGGPPTQYF. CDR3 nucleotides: TGTGCCAGCAGCTTAGGTCTAGCGGGGGGGCCCCCTACGCAGTATTTT.

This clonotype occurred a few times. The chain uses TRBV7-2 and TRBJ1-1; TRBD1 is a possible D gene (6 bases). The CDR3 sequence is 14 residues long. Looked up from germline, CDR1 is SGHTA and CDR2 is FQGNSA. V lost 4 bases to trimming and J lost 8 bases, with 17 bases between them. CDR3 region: CASSWDRDNLEAFF. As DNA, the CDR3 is TGTGCCAGCAGCTGGGACCGGGACAACCTAGAAGCTTTCTTT.

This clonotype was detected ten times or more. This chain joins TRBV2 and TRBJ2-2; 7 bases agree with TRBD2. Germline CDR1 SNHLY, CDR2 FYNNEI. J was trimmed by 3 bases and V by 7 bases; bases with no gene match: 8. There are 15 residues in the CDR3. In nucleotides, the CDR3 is TGTGCCAGCAACCCAGCGGGGCTCTACACCGGGGAGCTGTTTTTT. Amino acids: CASNPAGLYTGELFF.

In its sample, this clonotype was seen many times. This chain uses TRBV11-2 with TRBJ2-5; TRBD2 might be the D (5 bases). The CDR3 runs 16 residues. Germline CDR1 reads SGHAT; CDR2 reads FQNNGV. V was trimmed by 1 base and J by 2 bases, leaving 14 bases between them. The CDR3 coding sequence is TGTGCCAGCAGCTTAGTAGGAGGTCCCGCTCAAGAGACCCAGTACTTC. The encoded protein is CASSLVGGPAQETQYF.

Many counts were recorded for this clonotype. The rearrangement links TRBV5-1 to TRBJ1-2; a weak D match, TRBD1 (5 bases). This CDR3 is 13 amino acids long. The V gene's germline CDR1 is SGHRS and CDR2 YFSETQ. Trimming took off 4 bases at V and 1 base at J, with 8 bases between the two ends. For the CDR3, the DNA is TGCGCCAGCAGCCAGGACAATAACTATGGCTACACCTTC. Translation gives CASSQDNNYGYTF.

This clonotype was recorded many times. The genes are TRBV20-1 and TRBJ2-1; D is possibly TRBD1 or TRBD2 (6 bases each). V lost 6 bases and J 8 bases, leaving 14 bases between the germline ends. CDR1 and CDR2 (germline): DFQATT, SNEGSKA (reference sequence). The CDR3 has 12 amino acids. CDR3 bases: TGCAGTGCCCCTAGAAGGGGGGATGAGCAGTTCTTC. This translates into CSAPRRGDEQFF.

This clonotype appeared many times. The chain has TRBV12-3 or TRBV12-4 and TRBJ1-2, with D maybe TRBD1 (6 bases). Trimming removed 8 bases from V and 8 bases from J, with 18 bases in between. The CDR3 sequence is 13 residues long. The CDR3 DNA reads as TGTGCCAGCGCGGCGGGGGGGCGCGACGGCTACACCTTC. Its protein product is CASAAGGRDGYTF.

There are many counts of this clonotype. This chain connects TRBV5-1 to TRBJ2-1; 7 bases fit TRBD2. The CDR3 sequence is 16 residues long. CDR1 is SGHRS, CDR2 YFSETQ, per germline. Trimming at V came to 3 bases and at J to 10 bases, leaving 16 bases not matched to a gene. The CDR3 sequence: CASSSPVGGRGEEQFF. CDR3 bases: TGCGCCAGCAGCTCCCCGGTAGGCGGACGGGGGGAGGAGCAGTTCTTC.

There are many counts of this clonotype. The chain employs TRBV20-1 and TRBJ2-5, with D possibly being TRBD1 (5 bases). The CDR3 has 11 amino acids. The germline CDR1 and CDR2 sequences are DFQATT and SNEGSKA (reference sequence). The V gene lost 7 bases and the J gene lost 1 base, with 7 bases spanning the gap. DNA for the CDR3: TGCAGTGGGGGCAGCCAAGAGACCCAGTACTTC. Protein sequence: CSGGSQETQYF.

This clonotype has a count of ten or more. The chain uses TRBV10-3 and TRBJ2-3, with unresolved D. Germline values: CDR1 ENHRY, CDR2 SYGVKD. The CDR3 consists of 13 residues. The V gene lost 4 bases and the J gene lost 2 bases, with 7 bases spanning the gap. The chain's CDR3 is CAISVFATDTQYF. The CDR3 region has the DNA TGTGCCATCAGTGTTTTCGCCACAGATACGCAGTATTTT.

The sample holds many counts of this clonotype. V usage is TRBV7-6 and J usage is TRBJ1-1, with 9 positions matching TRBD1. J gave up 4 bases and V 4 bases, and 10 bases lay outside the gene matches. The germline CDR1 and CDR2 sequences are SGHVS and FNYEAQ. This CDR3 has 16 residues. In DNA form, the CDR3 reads TGTGCCAGCAGCTCCCGGGTAGGGACAGGGAGCACTGAAGCTTTCTTT. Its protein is CASSSRVGTGSTEAFF.

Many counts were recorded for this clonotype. CDR3 sequence reads: CASSMTDVYNEQFF. The CDR3 DNA reads TGTGCCAGCAGTATGACGGACGTCTACAATGAGCAGTTCTTC. The genes are TRBV6-2 or TRBV6-3 and TRBJ2-1; D is undetermined. The V end was cut by 5 bases, the J end by 3 bases, with 11 bases between. This CDR3 is built from 14 residues. Germline loops: CDR1 MNHEY, CDR2 SVGEGT.

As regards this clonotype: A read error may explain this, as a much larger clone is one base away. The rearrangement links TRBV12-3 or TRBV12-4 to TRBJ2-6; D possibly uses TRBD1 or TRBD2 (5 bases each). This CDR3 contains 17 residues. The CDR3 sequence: CANSLGPRGAGANVLTF. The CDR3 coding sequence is TGTGCCAACAGTTTAGGGCCGAGGGGCGCTGGGGCCAACGTCCTGACTTTC.

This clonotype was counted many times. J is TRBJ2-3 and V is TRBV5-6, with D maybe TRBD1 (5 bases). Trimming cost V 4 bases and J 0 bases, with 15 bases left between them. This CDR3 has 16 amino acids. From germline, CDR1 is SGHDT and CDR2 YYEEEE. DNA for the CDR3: TGTGCCAGCAGCCCTTGGACACGACTTAGCACAGATACGCAGTATTTT. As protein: CASSPWTRLSTDTQYF.

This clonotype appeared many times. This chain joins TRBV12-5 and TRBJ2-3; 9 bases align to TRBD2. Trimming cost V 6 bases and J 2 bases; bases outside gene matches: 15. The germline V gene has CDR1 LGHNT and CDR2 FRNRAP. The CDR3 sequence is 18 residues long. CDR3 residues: CASGQTPPGLADTDTQYF. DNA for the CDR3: TGTGCTAGTGGGCAGACCCCCCCGGGACTAGCTGACACAGATACGCAGTATTTT. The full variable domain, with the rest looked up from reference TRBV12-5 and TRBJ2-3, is DARVTQTPRHKVTEMGQEVTMRCQPILGHNTVFWYRQTMMQGLELLAYFRNRAPLDDSGMPKDRFSAEMPDATLATLKIQPSEPRDSAVYFCASGQTPPGLADTDTQYFGPGTRLTVL.

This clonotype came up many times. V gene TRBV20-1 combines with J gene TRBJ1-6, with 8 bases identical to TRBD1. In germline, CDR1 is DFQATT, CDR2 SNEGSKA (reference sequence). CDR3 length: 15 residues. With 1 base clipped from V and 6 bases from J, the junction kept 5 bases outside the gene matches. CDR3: CSARGTGMGNSPLHF. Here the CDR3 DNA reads TGCAGTGCTAGAGGGACAGGGATGGGTAATTCACCCCTCCACTTT.

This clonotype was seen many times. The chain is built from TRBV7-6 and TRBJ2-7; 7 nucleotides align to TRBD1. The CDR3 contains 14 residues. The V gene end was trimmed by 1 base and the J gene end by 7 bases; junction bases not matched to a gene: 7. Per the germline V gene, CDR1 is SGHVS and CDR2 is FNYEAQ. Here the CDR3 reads CASSLGQGLGEQYF. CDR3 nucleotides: TGTGCCAGCAGCTTAGGACAGGGTTTAGGGGAGCAGTACTTC.

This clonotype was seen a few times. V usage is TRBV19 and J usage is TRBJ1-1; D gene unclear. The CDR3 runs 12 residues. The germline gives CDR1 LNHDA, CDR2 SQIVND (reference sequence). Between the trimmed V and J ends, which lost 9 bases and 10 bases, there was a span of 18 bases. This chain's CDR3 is CARLRGGKGAFF. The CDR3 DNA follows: TGTGCCAGGCTTAGAGGCGGAAAAGGAGCTTTCTTT. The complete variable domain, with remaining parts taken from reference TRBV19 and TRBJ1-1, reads DGGITQSPKYLFRKEGQNVTLSCEQNLNHDAMYWYRQDPGQGLRLIYYSQIVNDFQKGDIAEGYSVSREKKESFPLTVTSAQKNPTAFYLCARLRGGKGAFFGQGTRLTVV.

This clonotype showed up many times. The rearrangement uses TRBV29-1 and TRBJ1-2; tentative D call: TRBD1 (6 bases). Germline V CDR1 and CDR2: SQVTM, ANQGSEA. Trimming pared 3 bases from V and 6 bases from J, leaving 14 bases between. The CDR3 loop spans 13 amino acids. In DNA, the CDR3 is TGCAGCGTTGACCCGGGCAGGGGACATGGCTACACCTTC. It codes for CSVDPGRGHGYTF.

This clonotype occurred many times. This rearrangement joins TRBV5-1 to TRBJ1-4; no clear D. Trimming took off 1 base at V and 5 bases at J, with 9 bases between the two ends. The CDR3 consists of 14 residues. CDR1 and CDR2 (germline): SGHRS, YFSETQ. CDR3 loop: CASSLRPDNEKLFF. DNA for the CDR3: TGCGCCAGCAGCTTGCGGCCAGACAATGAAAAACTGTTTTTT. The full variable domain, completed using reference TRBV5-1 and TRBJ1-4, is KAGVTQTPRYLIKTRGQQVTLSCSPISGHRSVSWYQQTPGQGLQFLFEYFSETQRNKGNFPGRFSGRQFSNSRSEMNVSTLELGDSALYLCASSLRPDNEKLFFGSGTQLSVL.

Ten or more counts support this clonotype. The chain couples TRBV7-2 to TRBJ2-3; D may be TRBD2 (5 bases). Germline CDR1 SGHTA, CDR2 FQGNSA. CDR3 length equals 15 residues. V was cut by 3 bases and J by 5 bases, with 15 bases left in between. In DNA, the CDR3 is TGTGCCAGCAGCTTGGCCGGGATGGATATAGATACGCAGTATTTT. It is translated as CASSLAGMDIDTQYF.

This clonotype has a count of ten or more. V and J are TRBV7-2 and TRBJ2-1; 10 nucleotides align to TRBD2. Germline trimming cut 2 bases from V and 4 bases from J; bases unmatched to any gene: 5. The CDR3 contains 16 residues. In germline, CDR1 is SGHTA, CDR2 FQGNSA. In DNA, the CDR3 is TGTGCCAGCAGCTTATGGCGTAGCGGGGGGTACAATGAGCAGTTCTTC. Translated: CASSLWRSGGYNEQFF.